The rows below give T cell receptor beta chains drawn from one sample of a study of blood T cell repertoires in COVID-19. Measured with immunoSEQ multiplex PCR; TCRdb has only the in-frame clones, and not every one. The sample records fewer than 200,000 clones, 88% being singletons. Sequencing input: peripheral blood. These receptors were obtained from a man aged 35-49 years with active or convalescent COVID-19. The CDR3 runs from the conserved cysteine through the conserved F or W. The order of the fields is D gene, J gene, clone size, V gene, CDR3 protein, CDR3 DNA. D genes are given only for firm matches. A row's size may be missing; if present it is once, few, many or a size class.

D: TRBD1
J: TRBJ1-4
size: -
V: TRBV2
CDR3: CASSLGWGTGSEKLFF
DNA: TGTGCCAGCAGCCTCGGCTGGGGGACAGGGAGTGAAAAACTGTTTTTT

D: TRBD1
J: TRBJ1-1
size: -
V: TRBV5-1
CDR3: CASSLQGAAEAFF
DNA: TGCGCCAGCAGCTTGCAGGGGGCGGCTGAAGCTTTCTTT

D: -
J: TRBJ2-1
size: -
V: TRBV11-3
CDR3: CASSLREKNEQFF
DNA: TGTGCCAGCAGCTTGCGGGAAAAGAATGAGCAGTTCTTC

D: TRBD2
J: TRBJ2-4
size: -
V: TRBV2
CDR3: CASSASGTRLKGGFQYF
DNA: TGTGCCAGCAGTGCTAGTGGGACTAGACTCAAGGGGGGTTTTCAGTACTTC

D: TRBD2
J: TRBJ2-1
size: once
V: TRBV5-1
CDR3: CASSISGSTYNEQFF
DNA: TGCGCCAGCAGCATAAGCGGGAGCACCTACAATGAGCAGTTCTTC

D: TRBD1
J: TRBJ1-2
size: -
V: TRBV2
CDR3: CARNRGGNYGYTF
DNA: TGTGCCAGAAACAGGGGGGGTAACTATGGCTACACCTTC

D: TRBD2
J: TRBJ2-7
size: once
V: TRBV6-5
CDR3: CASSYSTLTSESEQYF
DNA: TGTGCCAGCAGTTACTCGACGCTTACTAGCGAGTCCGAGCAGTACTTC

D: -
J: TRBJ1-5
size: -
V: TRBV27
CDR3: CASAKTDRNQPQHF
DNA: TGTGCCAGCGCGAAGACGGACAGAAATCAGCCCCAGCATTTT

D: TRBD2
J: TRBJ2-5
size: -
V: TRBV7-2
CDR3: CASSAKLLAGGTETQYF
DNA: TGTGCCAGCAGCGCTAAGTTACTAGCGGGGGGTACAGAGACCCAGTACTTC

D: -
J: TRBJ2-2
size: few
V: TRBV19
CDR3: CASSTQARGELFF
DNA: TGTGCCAGTAGTACCCAGGCCCGGGGGGAGCTGTTTTTT

D: -
J: TRBJ2-7
size: few
V: TRBV5-1
CDR3: CASSPGHYEQYF
DNA: TGCGCCAGCAGCCCCGGACACTACGAGCAGTACTTC

D: TRBD1
J: TRBJ1-2
size: few
V: TRBV9
CDR3: CASSQAGQGYGYTF
DNA: TGTGCCAGCAGCCAGGCGGGACAGGGGTATGGCTACACCTTC

D: TRBD2
J: TRBJ2-3
size: -
V: TRBV28
CDR3: CASSLGLAGGPADTQYF
DNA: TGTGCCAGCAGTTTGGGGCTAGCGGGAGGCCCCGCGGATACGCAGTATTTT

D: -
J: TRBJ1-4
size: -
V: TRBV4-1
CDR3: CASSQEGSGRNEKLFF
DNA: TGCGCCAGCAGCCAAGAAGGTTCAGGTAGAAATGAAAAACTGTTTTTT

D: -
J: TRBJ1-2
size: -
V: TRBV5-1
CDR3: CASSLSPGDGYTF
DNA: TGCGCCAGCAGCTTATCTCCAGGGGACGGCTACACCTTC

D: TRBD2
J: TRBJ2-3
size: -
V: TRBV5-4
CDR3: CASSLRTSGEDTQYF
DNA: TGTGCCAGCAGCTTGAGGACTAGCGGGGAAGATACGCAGTATTTT

D: TRBD2
J: TRBJ2-2
size: once
V: TRBV6-2/TRBV6-3
CDR3: CASSYRGLAANTGELFF
DNA: TGTGCCAGCAGTTACAGAGGGCTAGCGGCGAACACCGGGGAGCTGTTTTTT

D: -
J: TRBJ1-1
size: -
V: TRBV7-2
CDR3: CASSLVGRGYMNTEAFF
DNA: TGTGCCAGCAGCTTAGTCGGGAGGGGGTACATGAACACTGAAGCTTTCTTT

D: TRBD1
J: TRBJ2-1
size: -
V: TRBV2
CDR3: CASSRDRNNEQFF
DNA: TGTGCCAGCAGCCGGGACAGAAACAATGAGCAGTTCTTC

D: TRBD2
J: TRBJ2-3
size: -
V: TRBV7-2
CDR3: CASSLLSGRTDTQYF
DNA: TGTGCCAGCAGCTTACTCAGCGGGAGGACAGATACGCAGTATTTT

D: TRBD2
J: TRBJ2-7
size: -
V: TRBV30
CDR3: CAWAISGPNIDYEQYF
DNA: TGTGCCTGGGCCATTAGCGGGCCGAATATAGACTACGAGCAGTACTTC

D: TRBD1
J: TRBJ1-3
size: -
V: TRBV5-6
CDR3: CASSRPTGNGNTIYF
DNA: TGTGCCAGCAGCCGCCCGACAGGGAATGGGAACACCATATATTTT